One and the same sample provided the 8 T cell receptor beta chains below, sequenced in a study of cytotoxic CD8 clonotypes in ibrutinib-treated CLL. Profiled with immunoSEQ multiplex PCR; TCRdb holds only in-frame clones, not every one. This repertoire shows approximately 100,000 clones, around 73% found once; its top ten account for about 34%. This sample comprised PBMCs, obtained after 12 months of ibrutinib treatment. The source of these receptors is a human donor with chronic lymphocytic leukemia.

The chain joins TRBV19 to TRBJ1-4, with D uncertain. CDR1 and CDR2 (germline): LNHDA, SQIVND (reference sequence). The CDR3 has 13 amino acids. Trimming pared 5 bases from V and 4 bases from J, leaving 8 bases between. CDR3 DNA: TGTGCCAGTAGTCTCAGTATTAATGAAAAACTGTTTTTT. This gives the protein CASSLSINEKLFF.

V is TRBV2 and J is TRBJ2-7; either TRBD1 or TRBD2 may supply D (6 bases each). The CDR3 sequence is 16 residues long. In germline, CDR1 is SNHLY, CDR2 FYNNEI. Trimming removed 3 bases from V and 3 bases from J, with 18 bases in between. The CDR3 DNA sequence: TGTGCCAGCAGTGAGAGGGGGGCAGTCGGAGTCTACGAGCAGTACTTC. This sequence encodes CASSERGAVGVYEQYF.

The CDR3 DNA sequence: TGTGCCAGCAGCCGGGTTGCGAACACTGAAGCTTTCTTT. Translated: CASSRVANTEAFF. The chain uses TRBV7-2 and TRBJ1-1, with D hard to call. CDR1 is SGHTA and CDR2 is FQGNSA in the germline V gene. This CDR3 has 13 amino acids. V lost 5 bases and J lost 1, with 8 bases in between.

J is TRBJ2-3 and V is TRBV18; no reliable D call. CDR3 length: 13 amino acids. V dropped 4 bases and J dropped 0 bases, with 5 bases sitting between them. Germline loops: CDR1 KGHSH, CDR2 LQKENI. This CDR3 reads CASSLDSTDTQYF. CDR3 bases: TGTGCCAGCTCACTAGACAGCACAGATACGCAGTATTTT.

The CDR3 sequence is CAWNRDTDTQYF. The DNA of the CDR3 is TGTGCCTGGAACCGGGACACAGATACGCAGTATTTT. The chain couples TRBV30 to TRBJ2-3; perhaps TRBD2 as D (5 bases). This CDR3 is built from 12 residues. Germline V gene sequence: CDR1 GTSNPN, CDR2 SVGIG (reference sequence). The V gene lost 4 bases and the J gene lost 2 bases, with 7 bases spanning the gap.

The chain combines TRBV27 with TRBJ2-2; D unresolved. There are 12 residues in the CDR3. In germline, CDR1 is MNHEY, CDR2 SMNVEV (reference sequence). V gave up 3 bases and J gave up 5 bases, with 4 bases separating them. CDR3 bases: TGTGCCAGCAGTTTCGTGACCGGGGAGCTGTTTTTT. Translation gives CASSFVTGELFF.

The table lists this clone with a count of one. The V and J genes are TRBV13 and TRBJ1-1; 7 bases are a match to TRBD1. Per the germline V gene, CDR1 is PRHDT and CDR2 is FYEKMQ (reference sequence). The CDR3 is 15 amino acids. Germline trimming cut 5 bases from V and 3 bases from J; bases unmatched to any gene: 9. CDR3 bases: TGTGCCAGCAGCCCTTCTGGGAGGGGGCACACTGAAGCTTTCTTT. Translating gives CASSPSGRGHTEAFF.

The gene calls are TRBV5-4 and TRBJ2-2; 9 bases align to TRBD2. Germline lookup yields CDR1 SGHNT and CDR2 YYREEE (reference sequence). There are 16 residues in the CDR3. Trimming removed 0 bases from V and 5 bases from J; junction bases left unmatched: 5. DNA for the CDR3: TGTGCCAGCAGCTTGGCAGCGGGGGGCCGTACCGGGGAGCTGTTTTTT. It translates to CASSLAAGGRTGELFF.